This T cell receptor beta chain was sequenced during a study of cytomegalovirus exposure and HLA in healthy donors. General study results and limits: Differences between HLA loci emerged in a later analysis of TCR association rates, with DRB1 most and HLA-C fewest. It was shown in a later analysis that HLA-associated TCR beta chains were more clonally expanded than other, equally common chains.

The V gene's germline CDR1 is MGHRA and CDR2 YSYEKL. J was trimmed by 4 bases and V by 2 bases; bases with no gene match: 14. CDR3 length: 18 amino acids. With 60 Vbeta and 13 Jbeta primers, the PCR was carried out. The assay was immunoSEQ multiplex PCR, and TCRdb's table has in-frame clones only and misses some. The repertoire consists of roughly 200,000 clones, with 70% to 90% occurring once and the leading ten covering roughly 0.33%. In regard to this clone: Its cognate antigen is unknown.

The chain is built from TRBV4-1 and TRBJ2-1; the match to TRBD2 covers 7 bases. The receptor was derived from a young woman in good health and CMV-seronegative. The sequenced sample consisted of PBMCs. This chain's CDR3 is CASSQSDLSLAVYNEQFF. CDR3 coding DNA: TGCGCCAGCAGCCAAAGCGATCTGTCCCTAGCGGTATACAATGAGCAGTTCTTC.